The clone carrying this TCR beta chain was detected many times. This sample stems from a study of Graves' ophthalmopathy and Graves' hyperthyroidism. V lost 4 bases to trimming and J lost 3 bases, with 11 bases between them. The length of the CDR3 is 14 residues. Looked up from germline, CDR1 is SGDLS and CDR2 is YYNGEE. TCR beta CDR3 regions were amplified from RNA transcripts. Second-round multiplex PCR came after a first-round RT-PCR that employed HTBI primers. MiXCR, applied by TCRdb to the multiplex PCR reads, yields one record per CDR3 protein. This table has approximately 700,000 distinct CDR3 sequences, about 40% appearing once. Exclusion criteria comprised other autoimmune diseases, uncontrolled infections, pregnancy or lactation in patients. Clinicians diagnosed using symptoms, serum thyroxine, TRAb, thyroid ultrasound and orbital computed tomography.

The genes are TRBV9 and TRBJ1-3; D unresolved. The specimen sequenced was peripheral blood. This TCR was sampled from an adult man with Graves' ophthalmopathy. CDR3 region: CASSMSGVGNTIYF. The CDR3, as DNA: TGTGCCAGCAGCATGTCCGGGGTTGGAAACACCATATATTTT.